What follows is one T cell receptor (beta chain) and its context. Sequencing used immunoSEQ multiplex PCR; TCRdb keeps in-frame clones, though not all of them. The table shows approximately 100,000 clones, with 95% occurring only once. This specimen comes from a study of technical replicates of blood from a handful of donors. CDR1 and CDR2 from the germline V gene are SQVTM and ANQGSEA. This CDR3 is 13 amino acids long. The ends lost 3 bases at V and 6 bases at J; junction bases unmatched: 6. This sequence joins TRBV29-1 and TRBJ2-3, with 7 bases identical to TRBD1. Sequencing was performed on T cells isolated from PBMCs. The receptor's source is a human donor in good health. The CDR3 here is CSVEGQGEDTQYF. CDR3 nucleotides: TGCAGCGTTGAGGGCCAGGGGGAGGATACGCAGTATTTT.